This paragraph covers one T cell receptor beta chain sequence. Its target is not known. The data stem from a study of a mutant IDH1 vaccine in newly diagnosed glioma. Study outcomes and limitations: Pseudoprogression appears to have had no connection to changes in top peripheral T cell clonotypes.

Trimming removed 3 bases at V and 1 base at J, with 7 bases between. CDR1 and CDR2 (germline): SGHNT, YENEEA. The CDR3 is 13 amino acids. Method: immunoSEQ multiplex PCR; TCRdb's copy keeps in-frame clones and lacks some. This table has tens of thousands of clones, roughly 90% appearing once. Time point given: week 5, during vaccination. All doses held 300 ug of mutant IDH1 20-mer peptide, with topical imiquimod. Specimen: PBMCs, collected from a glioma patient whose treatment included an IDH1 peptide vaccine. The chain has TRBV11-3 and TRBJ2-7; possibly TRBD1 for D (5 bases). The TCR sequence derives from a man between 50 and 59 years old with glioma. CDR3 nucleotides: TGTGCCAGCAGCTTGACAGCTTCCTACGAGCAGTACTTC. It specifies CASSLTASYEQYF.